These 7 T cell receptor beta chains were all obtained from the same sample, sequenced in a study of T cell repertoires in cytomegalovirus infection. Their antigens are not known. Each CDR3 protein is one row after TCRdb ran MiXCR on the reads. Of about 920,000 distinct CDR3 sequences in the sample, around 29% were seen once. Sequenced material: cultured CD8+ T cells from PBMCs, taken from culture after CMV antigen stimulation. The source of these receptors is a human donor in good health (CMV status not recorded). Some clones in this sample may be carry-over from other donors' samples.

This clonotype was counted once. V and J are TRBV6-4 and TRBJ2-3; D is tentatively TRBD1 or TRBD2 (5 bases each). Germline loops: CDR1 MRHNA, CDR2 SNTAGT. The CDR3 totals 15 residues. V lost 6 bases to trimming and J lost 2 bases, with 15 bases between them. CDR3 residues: CASSEFGDPTDTQYF. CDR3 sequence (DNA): TGTGCCAGCAGCGAGTTTGGGGACCCCACAGATACGCAGTATTTT.

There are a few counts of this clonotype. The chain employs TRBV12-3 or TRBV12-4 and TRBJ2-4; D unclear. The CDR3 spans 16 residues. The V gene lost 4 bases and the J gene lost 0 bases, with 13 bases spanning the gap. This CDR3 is CASSSPSILAKNIQYF. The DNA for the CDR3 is TGTGCCAGCAGTTCCCCTTCTATCCTAGCCAAAAACATTCAGTACTTC.

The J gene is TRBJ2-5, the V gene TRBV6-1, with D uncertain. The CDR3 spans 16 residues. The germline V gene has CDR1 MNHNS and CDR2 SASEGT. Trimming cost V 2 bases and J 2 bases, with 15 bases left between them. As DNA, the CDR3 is TGTGCCAGCAGTGAATGGATTGGGATCTCACAAGAGACCCAGTACTTC. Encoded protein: CASSEWIGISQETQYF.

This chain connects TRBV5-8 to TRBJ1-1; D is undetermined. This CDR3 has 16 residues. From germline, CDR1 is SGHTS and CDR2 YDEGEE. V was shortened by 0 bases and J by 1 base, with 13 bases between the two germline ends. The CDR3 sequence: CASSLELTRWNTEAFF. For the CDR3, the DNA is TGTGCCAGCAGCTTGGAACTAACCCGGTGGAACACTGAAGCTTTCTTT.

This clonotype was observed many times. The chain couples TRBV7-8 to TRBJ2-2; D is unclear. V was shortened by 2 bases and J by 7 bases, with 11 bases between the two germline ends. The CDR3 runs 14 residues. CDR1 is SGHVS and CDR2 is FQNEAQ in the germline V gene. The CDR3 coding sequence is TGTGCCAGCAGCTTAAAGGCAGACGGCGGGGAGCTGTTTTTT. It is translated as CASSLKADGGELFF.

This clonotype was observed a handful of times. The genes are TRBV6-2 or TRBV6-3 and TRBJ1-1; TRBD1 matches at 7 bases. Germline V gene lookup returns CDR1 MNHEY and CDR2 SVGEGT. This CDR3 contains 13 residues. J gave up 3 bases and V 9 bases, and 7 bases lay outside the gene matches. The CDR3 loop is CASKEGADTEAFF. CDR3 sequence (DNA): TGTGCCAGTAAAGAGGGGGCCGACACTGAAGCTTTCTTT.

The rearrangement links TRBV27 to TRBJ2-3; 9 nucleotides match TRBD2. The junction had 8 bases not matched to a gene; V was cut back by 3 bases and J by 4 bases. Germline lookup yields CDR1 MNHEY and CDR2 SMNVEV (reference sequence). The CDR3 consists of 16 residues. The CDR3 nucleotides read TGTGCCAGCAGTTTCTTCCCGACTAGCGGAGCAGATACGCAGTATTTT. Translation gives CASSFFPTSGADTQYF.